This T cell receptor (beta chain) was documented in a study of control samples from healthy donors and cancer patients. Sequencing was performed with immunoSEQ multiplex PCR; in TCRdb, only in-frame clones are kept and a portion is missing. The table shows some 130,000 clones, with roughly 92% occurring only once. Germline loops: CDR1 SGHTA, CDR2 FQGTGA. The CDR3 is 13 residues long. V gave up 8 bases and J gave up 6 bases, with 17 bases separating them. This chain links TRBV7-3 with TRBJ2-7; D is unclear. Input material: blood. The receptor was isolated from a man aged 18 to 30 in good health. The CDR3 DNA is TGTGCCAGCGGCACGGGCCCGGGTGGCGAGCAGTACTTC. Its protein product is CASGTGPGGEQYF. The whole variable domain, filled in from reference TRBV7-3 and TRBJ2-7, reads GAGVSQTPSNKVTEKGKYVELRCDPISGHTALYWYRQSLGQGPEFLIYFQGTGAADDSGLPNDRFFAVRPEGSVSTLKIQRTERGDSAVYLCASGTGPGGEQYFGPGTRLTVT.